This TCR beta chain was sequenced during a study of blood T cell repertoires in COVID-19. Study-level background: Nucleic acid was either cDNA or gDNA, and it came from T cells, B-cell-depleted T cells, or PBMCs.

The V segment lost 3 bases and the J segment 0 bases; nucleotides outside the gene matches: 6. The CDR3 sequence is 18 residues long. The germline V gene encodes CDR1 SGDLS and CDR2 YYNGEE. Per the original data handling: Counts of nucleated cells, estimated from reference gene primer amplification, were obtained. TCRdb keeps only in-frame clones here, not all; method: immunoSEQ multiplex PCR. V, J and clone size were drawn from that table, and D and trimming were deduced from the DNA. The sample consists of about 94,000 clones, about 80% of them appearing once. The rearrangement joins TRBV9 to TRBJ2-6; TRBD2 agrees at 10 bases. This clonotype originated in a man aged 60-69 years with acute or convalescent COVID-19. Sequenced: peripheral blood. The CDR3 sequence: CASSARTSGRSGANVLTF. The CDR3 DNA reads TGTGCCAGCAGCGCCCGGACTAGCGGACGCTCTGGGGCCAACGTCCTGACTTTC.